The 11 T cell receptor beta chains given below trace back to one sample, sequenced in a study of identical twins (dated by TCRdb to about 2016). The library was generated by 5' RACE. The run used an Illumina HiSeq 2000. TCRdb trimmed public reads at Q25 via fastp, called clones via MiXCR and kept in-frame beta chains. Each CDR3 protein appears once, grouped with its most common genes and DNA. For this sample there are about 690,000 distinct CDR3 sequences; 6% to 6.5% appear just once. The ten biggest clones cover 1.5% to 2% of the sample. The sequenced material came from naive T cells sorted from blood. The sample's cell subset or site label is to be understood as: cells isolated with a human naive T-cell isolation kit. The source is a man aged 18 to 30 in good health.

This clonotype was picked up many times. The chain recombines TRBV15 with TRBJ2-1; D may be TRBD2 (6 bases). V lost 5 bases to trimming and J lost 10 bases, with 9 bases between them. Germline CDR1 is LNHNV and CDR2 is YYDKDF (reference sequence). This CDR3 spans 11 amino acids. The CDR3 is CATSGGPEQFF. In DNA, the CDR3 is TGTGCCACCAGCGGAGGGCCGGAGCAGTTCTTC.

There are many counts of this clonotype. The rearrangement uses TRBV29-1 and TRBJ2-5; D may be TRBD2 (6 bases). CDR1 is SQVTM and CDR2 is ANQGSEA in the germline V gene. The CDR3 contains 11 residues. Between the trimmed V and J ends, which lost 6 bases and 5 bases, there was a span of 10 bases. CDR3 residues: CSVSSDETQYF. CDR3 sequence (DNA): TGCAGCGTATCTAGCGACGAGACCCAGTACTTC.

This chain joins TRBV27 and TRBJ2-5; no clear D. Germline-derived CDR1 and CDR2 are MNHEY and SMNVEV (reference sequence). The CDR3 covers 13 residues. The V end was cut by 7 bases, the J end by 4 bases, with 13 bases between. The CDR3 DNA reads TGTGCCAGCACCGGGTCAGACTTAGAGACCCAGTACTTC. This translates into CASTGSDLETQYF.

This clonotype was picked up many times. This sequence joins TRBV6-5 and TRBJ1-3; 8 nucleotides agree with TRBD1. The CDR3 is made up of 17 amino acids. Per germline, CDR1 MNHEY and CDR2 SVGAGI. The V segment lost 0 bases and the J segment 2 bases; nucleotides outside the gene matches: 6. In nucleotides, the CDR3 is TGTGCCAGCAGTTACTCCCAGGGGGCGGCGGCTGGAAACACCATATATTTT. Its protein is CASSYSQGAAAGNTIYF.

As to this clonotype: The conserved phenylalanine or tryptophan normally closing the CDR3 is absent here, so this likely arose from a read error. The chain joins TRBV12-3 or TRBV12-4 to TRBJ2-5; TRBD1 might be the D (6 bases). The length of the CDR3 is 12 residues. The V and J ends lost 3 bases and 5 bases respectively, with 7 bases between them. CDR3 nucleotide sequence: TGTGCCAGCAGTTTTACAGGGGAGACCCAGTACTGC. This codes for CASSFTGETQYC.

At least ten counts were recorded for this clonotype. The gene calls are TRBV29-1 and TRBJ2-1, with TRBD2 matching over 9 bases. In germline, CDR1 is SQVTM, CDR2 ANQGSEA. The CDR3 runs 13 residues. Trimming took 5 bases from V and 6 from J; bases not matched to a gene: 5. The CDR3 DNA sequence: TGCAGCGTTTCGGGACTAGCTTTCAATGAGCAGTTCTTC. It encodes CSVSGLAFNEQFF.

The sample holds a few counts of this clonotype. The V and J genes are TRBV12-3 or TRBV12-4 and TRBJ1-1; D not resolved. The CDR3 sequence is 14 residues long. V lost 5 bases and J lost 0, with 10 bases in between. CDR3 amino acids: CASSPSRLNTEAFF. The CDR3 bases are TGTGCCAGCAGTCCTTCCAGGCTGAACACTGAAGCTTTCTTT.

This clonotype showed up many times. In DNA, the CDR3 is TGTGCCAGCAGGGGGGCCCCAGATACGCAGTATTTT. Protein: CASRGAPDTQYF. This rearrangement joins TRBV6-1 to TRBJ2-3; tentative D call: TRBD1 (6 bases). The CDR3 consists of 12 residues. Germline V gene lookup returns CDR1 MNHNS and CDR2 SASEGT. V was trimmed by 6 bases and J by 4 bases, leaving 8 bases between them.

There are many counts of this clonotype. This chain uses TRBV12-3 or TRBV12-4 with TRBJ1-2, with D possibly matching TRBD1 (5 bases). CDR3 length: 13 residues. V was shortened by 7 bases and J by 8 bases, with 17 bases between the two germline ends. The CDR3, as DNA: TGTGCCAGCACCCGGGACCTGCGAGGGGGCTACACCTTC. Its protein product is CASTRDLRGGYTF.

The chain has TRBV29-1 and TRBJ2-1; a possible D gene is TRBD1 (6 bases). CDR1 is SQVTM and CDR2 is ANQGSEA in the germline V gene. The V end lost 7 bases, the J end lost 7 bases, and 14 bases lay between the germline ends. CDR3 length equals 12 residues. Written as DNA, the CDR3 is TGCAGCGGGGGTACAGGGTCTAATGAGCAGTTCTTC. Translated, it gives CSGGTGSNEQFF.

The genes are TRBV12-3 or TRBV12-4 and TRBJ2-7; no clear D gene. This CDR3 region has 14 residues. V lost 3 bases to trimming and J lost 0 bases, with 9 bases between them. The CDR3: CASSFRLDSYEQYF. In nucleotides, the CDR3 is TGTGCCAGCAGTTTCCGTCTTGACTCCTACGAGCAGTACTTC.